These T cell receptor beta chains were read from a single sample in a study of metastatic and nonmetastatic thyroid tumors. TCRdb reprocessed the PCR reads via MiXCR. The sample lists 30,000 to 35,000 clones, 25% to 35% seen once, with 30% to 40% in the top ten. The sequenced material came from blood. These receptors were obtained from a female donor with papillary thyroid cancer or a benign thyroid nodule (not recorded which). Some clones in this sample may be carry-over from other donors' samples. Both conserved end residues are part of each CDR3. The order of the fields is V gene, J gene, clone size, D gene, CDR3 DNA, CDR3 protein. A D gene is named only where the DNA matches it firmly. The size of a clone is reported for some rows only, either as once, few or many, or as a class for expanded clones.

V: TRBV20-1
J: TRBJ2-7
size: -
D: TRBD2
DNA: TGCAGTGCTCGGGGACTAGCGGGACCTGCCTACGAGCAGTACTTC
CDR3: CSARGLAGPAYEQYF

V: TRBV6-2/TRBV6-3
J: TRBJ2-7
size: -
D: -
DNA: TGTGCCAGCAGTTACTCTGACAACTCCTGCGAGCAGTACTTC
CDR3: CASSYSDNSCEQYF

V: TRBV6-1
J: TRBJ1-1
size: many
D: -
DNA: TGTGCCAGCAGAAAGGACGGATCGAACACTGAAGCTTTCTTT
CDR3: CASRKDGSNTEAFF

V: TRBV6-1
J: TRBJ2-7
size: -
D: -
DNA: TGTGCCAGCAGTCGTCAGGTCAGTTACGAGCAGTACTTC
CDR3: CASSRQVSYEQYF

V: TRBV5-1
J: TRBJ1-2
size: many
D: TRBD1
DNA: TGCGCCAGCAGCTTGGAGGCGACAGGGGGTGGCTACACCTTC
CDR3: CASSLEATGGGYTF

V: TRBV2
J: TRBJ2-1
size: many
D: TRBD2
DNA: TGTGCCAGCAGTGTAGGACTAGCCGATGAGCAGTTCTTC
CDR3: CASSVGLADEQFF

V: TRBV11-1
J: TRBJ1-3
size: many
D: -
DNA: TGTGCCAGCAGCTTAGGAGGGGCCAGGGTCATCTCTGGAAACACCATATATTTT
CDR3: CASSLGGARVISGNTIYF

V: TRBV7-7
J: TRBJ2-5
size: many
D: TRBD2
DNA: TGTGCTAGCAGCTTTAGCGGGAGGGCGGAGACCCAGTACTTC
CDR3: CASSFSGRAETQYF

V: TRBV3-1
J: TRBJ2-3
size: -
D: TRBD1
DNA: TGTGCCAGCAGCCCCAGACAGGGAACAGATACGCACTCTTTT
CDR3: CASSPRQGTDTHSF

V: TRBV24-1
J: TRBJ2-5
size: -
D: TRBD1
DNA: TGTGCCACCAGTGATATCCACAGGGGAGAGACCCAGTACTTC
CDR3: CATSDIHRGETQYF

V: TRBV24-1
J: TRBJ2-3
size: many
D: -
DNA: TGTGCCACCAGTGAGGGAGTTAACACAGATACGCAGTATTTT
CDR3: CATSEGVNTDTQYF